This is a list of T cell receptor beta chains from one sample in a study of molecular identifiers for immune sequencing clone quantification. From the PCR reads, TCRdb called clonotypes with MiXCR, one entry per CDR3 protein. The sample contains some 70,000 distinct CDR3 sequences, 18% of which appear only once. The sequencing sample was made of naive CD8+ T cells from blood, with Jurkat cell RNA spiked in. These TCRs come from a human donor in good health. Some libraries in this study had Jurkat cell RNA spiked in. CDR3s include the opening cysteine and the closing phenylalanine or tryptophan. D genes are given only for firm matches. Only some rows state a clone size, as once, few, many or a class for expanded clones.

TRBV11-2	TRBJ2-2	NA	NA	TGTGCCAGCAGCTTAGGCATGGGACTCGACTATTCCACCGGGGAGCTGTTTTTT	CASSLGMGLDYSTGELFF
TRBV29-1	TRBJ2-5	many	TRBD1	TGCAGCGTTGAAGATTCACCAGGGGGCAGAGAGACCCAGTACTTC	CSVEDSPGGRETQYF
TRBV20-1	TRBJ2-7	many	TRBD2	TGCAGTGCGGAGACAGGACTAGCGGCCTACGAGCAGTACTTC	CSAETGLAAYEQYF
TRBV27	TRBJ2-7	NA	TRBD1	TGTGCCAGCACCTTCGGGACAGGATACGAGCAGTACTTC	CASTFGTGYEQYF
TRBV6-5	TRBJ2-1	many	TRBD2	TGTGCCAGCAGTTACGATGCGGGAGGCCGCGGTGAGCAGTTCTTC	CASSYDAGGRGEQFF
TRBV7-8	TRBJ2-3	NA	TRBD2	TGTGCCAGCAGCTTAGACCTCTGGACTAGCGAGGATGGCACAGATACGCAGTATTTT	CASSLDLWTSEDGTDTQYF
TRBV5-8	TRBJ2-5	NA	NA	TGTGCCAGAGGCCAGACACGGACCCAGTACTTC	CARGQTRTQYF
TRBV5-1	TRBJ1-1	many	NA	TGCGCCAGTATTCTTGACCCCAGGGACACTGAAGCTTTCTTT	CASILDPRDTEAFF
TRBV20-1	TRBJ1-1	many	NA	TGCAGTGCTAGGGGTTACAGGGAACCGAACACTGAAGCTTTCTTT	CSARGYREPNTEAFF
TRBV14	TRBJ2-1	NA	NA	TGTGCCAGCAGCCAAGATCTCGGGGCGCTACTCTATTCAGAGCAGTTCTTC	CASSQDLGALLYSEQFF
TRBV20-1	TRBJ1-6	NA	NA	TGCAGTGCTAGAGCGGGGGTGGTAGGGGAGTATAATTCGCCCCTCCACTTT	CSARAGVVGEYNSPLHF
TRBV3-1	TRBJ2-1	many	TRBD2	TGTGCCAGCAGCCCCCCGGGCGGGAGGGCCACCAATGAGCAGTTCTTC	CASSPPGGRATNEQFF
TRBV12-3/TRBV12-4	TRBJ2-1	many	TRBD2	TGTGCCAGCAGAAAGACTAGCGGGAGAACCCAGTTCTTC	CASRKTSGRTQFF
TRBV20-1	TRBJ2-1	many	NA	TGCAGTGCTGAAGGCGGGGATTCAGGGCACCGCTGGAATGAGCAGTTCTTC	CSAEGGDSGHRWNEQFF
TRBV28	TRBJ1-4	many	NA	TGTGCCAGCAGTGGAGTCCAGGAGCTAAATGAAAAACTGTTTTTT	CASSGVQELNEKLFF